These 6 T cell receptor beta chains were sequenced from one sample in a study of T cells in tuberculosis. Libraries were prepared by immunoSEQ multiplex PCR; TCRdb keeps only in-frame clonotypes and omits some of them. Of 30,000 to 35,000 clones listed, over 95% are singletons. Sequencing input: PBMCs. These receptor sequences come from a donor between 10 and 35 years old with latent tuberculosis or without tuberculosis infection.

The DNA of the CDR3 is TGTGCCAGCAGTTCGCCAGGGGGCACTAATGAAAAACTGTTTTTT. This gives the protein CASSSPGGTNEKLFF. This chain links TRBV27 with TRBJ1-4; 8 bases line up with TRBD1. Per the germline V gene, CDR1 is MNHEY and CDR2 is SMNVEV (reference sequence). The CDR3 sequence is 15 residues long. V trimming: 4 bases; J trimming: 2 bases; junction bases outside the gene matches: 3.

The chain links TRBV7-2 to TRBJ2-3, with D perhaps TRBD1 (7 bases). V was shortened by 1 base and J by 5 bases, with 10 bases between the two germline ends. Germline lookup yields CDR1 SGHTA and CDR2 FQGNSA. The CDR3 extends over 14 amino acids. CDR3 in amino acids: CASSLVQGGDTQYF. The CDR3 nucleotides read TGTGCCAGCAGCTTAGTCCAGGGGGGAGATACGCAGTATTTT.

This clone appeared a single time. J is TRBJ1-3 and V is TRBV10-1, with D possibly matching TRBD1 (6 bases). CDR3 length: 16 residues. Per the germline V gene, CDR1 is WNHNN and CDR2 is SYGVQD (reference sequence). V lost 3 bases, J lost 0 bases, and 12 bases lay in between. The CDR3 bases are TGCGCCAGCAGTGATCTACAGGGCATCTCTGGAAACACCATATATTTT. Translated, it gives CASSDLQGISGNTIYF.

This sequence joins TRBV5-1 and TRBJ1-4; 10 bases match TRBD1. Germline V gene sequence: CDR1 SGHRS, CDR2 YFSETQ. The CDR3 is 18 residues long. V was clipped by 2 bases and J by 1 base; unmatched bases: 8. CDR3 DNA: TGCGCCAGCAGCTTTTCGGGACAGGGGAGGGAAACTAATGAAAAACTGTTTTTT. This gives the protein CASSFSGQGRETNEKLFF.

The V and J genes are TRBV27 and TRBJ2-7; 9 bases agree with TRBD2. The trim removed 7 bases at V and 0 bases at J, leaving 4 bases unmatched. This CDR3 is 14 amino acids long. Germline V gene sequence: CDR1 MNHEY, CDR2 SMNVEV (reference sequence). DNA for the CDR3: TGTGCCAGCACGCTAGCGGGAAGCTCCTACGAGCAGTACTTC. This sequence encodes CASTLAGSSYEQYF.

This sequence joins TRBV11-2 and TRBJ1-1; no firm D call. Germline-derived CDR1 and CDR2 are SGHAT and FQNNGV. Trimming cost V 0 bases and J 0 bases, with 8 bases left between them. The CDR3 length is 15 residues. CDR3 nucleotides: TGTGCCAGCAGCTTAGAGGCAGGCTTGAACACTGAAGCTTTCTTT. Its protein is CASSLEAGLNTEAFF. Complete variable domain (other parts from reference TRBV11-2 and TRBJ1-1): EAGVAQSPRYKIIEKRQSVAFWCNPISGHATLYWYQQILGQGPKLLIQFQNNGVVDDSQLPKDRFSAERLKGVDSTLKIQPAKLEDSAVYLCASSLEAGLNTEAFFGQGTRLTVV.